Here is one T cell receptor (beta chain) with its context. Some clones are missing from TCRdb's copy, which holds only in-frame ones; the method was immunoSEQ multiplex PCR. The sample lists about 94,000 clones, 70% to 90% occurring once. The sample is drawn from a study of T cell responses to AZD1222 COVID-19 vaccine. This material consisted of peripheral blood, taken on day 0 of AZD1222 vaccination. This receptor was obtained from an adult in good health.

CDR3: CASSQDEEGPWQETQYF. The CDR3 DNA reads TGTGCCAGCAGCCAAGATGAGGAGGGTCCATGGCAAGAGACCCAGTACTTC. V usage is TRBV3-1 (or the pseudogene TRBV3-2) and J usage is TRBJ2-5, with D perhaps TRBD2 (6 bases). This CDR3 has 17 amino acids. The V end was cut by 0 bases, the J end by 2 bases, with 16 bases between. The V gene's germline CDR1 is LGHDT and CDR2 YNNKEL (reference sequence).